This TCR beta chain was identified during a study of cytomegalovirus exposure and HLA in healthy donors. Study-wide points: It was 164 TCR beta chains that were listed as cytomegalovirus-associated. V segments that were indistinguishable, TRBV6-2 and TRBV6-3 among them, were omitted from analysis. Presence/absence comparisons presumed near-even sequencing depth among donors.

PCR was performed using 60 Vbeta and 13 Jbeta primers. Study processing details: In a later analysis, 80 million or so unique TCR beta chains included roughly 11 million shared by two or more donors. Clones were sequenced by immunoSEQ multiplex PCR, and TCRdb holds only the in-frame ones, with some missing. The V and J calls and clone size are taken from that table; D and trimming were inferred from the DNA. The repertoire includes under 200,000 clones, roughly 13% of them detected once, and over 6.5% sits in the top ten. Note on this clone: The target antigen is unknown.

The CDR3 covers 14 residues. In germline, CDR1 is SGHNT, CDR2 YENEEA. With 3 bases clipped from V and 7 bases from J, the junction kept 6 bases outside the gene matches. The genes are TRBV11-3 and TRBJ1-2; 9 bases are a match to TRBD1. Source material: PBMCs. The TCR sequence derives from a man aged 50-60 years in good health and CMV-seropositive. The CDR3 nucleotides read TGTGCCAGCAGCTTCTCACAGGGGGCGCGTGGCTACACCTTC. Its protein is CASSFSQGARGYTF.